The 14 T cell receptor beta chains reported below all come from one sample, sequenced in a study of cytomegalovirus exposure and HLA in healthy donors. Here immunoSEQ multiplex PCR was the method, and the copy in TCRdb shows in-frame clones only, minus some. The top ten clones hold roughly 1.9% of a sample with about 150,000 clones, around 83% of them seen once. Sequenced: PBMCs. Receptors were obtained from a human donor in good health.

This chain links TRBV27 with TRBJ2-5, with TRBD2 identical over 11 bases. Losses at the gene ends were 6 bases for V and 5 bases for J; bases not matched to a gene: 5. The germline gives CDR1 MNHEY, CDR2 SMNVEV (reference sequence). This CDR3 is 14 amino acids long. The CDR3 region is CASRLAGVLETQYF. CDR3 DNA: TGTGCCAGCAGACTAGCGGGAGTCTTGGAGACCCAGTACTTC.

As DNA, the CDR3 is TGTGCCAGCAGCGACGGGACAGGGGGCACGGGGCAGCCCCAGCATTTT. It codes for CASSDGTGGTGQPQHF. The chain is built from TRBV7-6 and TRBJ1-5; 12 nucleotides match TRBD1. The length of the CDR3 is 16 residues. Germline V gene sequence: CDR1 SGHVS, CDR2 FNYEAQ. V shed 5 bases and J 7 bases; nucleotides not matched to a gene: 9.

This chain uses TRBV9 with TRBJ1-3; no reliable D call. V was pared by 0 bases and J by 8 bases, with 15 bases between. Germline CDR1 reads SGDLS; CDR2 reads YYNGEE. CDR3 length: 15 amino acids. CDR3 protein: CASSVVGSHPDTIYF. The CDR3 DNA follows: TGTGCCAGCAGCGTAGTGGGCAGCCACCCAGACACCATATATTTT.

CDR3 DNA sequence: TGTGCCAGCAGTGAAATACAGGGGCTGGGCTATGGCTACACCTTC. This codes for CASSEIQGLGYGYTF. The chain employs TRBV6-1 and TRBJ1-2, with 7 bases fitting TRBD1. Trimming at V came to 2 bases and at J to 4 bases, leaving 7 bases not matched to a gene. The germline V gene encodes CDR1 MNHNS and CDR2 SASEGT. The CDR3 extends over 15 amino acids.

This sequence joins TRBV27 and TRBJ2-7; TRBD1 aligns across 9 bases. Germline lookup yields CDR1 MNHEY and CDR2 SMNVEV (reference sequence). The CDR3 contains 14 residues. The junction had 7 bases not matched to a gene; V was cut back by 5 bases and J by 5 bases. Here the CDR3 DNA reads TGTGCCAGCAGTCCCTGGACAGGGGACCACGAGCAGTACTTC. This encodes CASSPWTGDHEQYF.

The chain has TRBV4-1 and TRBJ1-1; the D gene is possibly TRBD1 (5 bases). Trimming pared 1 base from V and 5 bases from J, leaving 11 bases between. Germline V gene lookup returns CDR1 MGHRA and CDR2 YSYEKL. CDR3 length: 14 amino acids. The CDR3 DNA follows: TGCGCCAGCAGCCAAGGAGCTCGGGGGACTGAAGCTTTCTTT. Its protein product is CASSQGARGTEAFF.

The rearrangement uses TRBV6-1 and TRBJ2-7; 7 bases fit TRBD1. The CDR3 runs to 15 residues. Germline-derived CDR1 and CDR2 are MNHNS and SASEGT. V trimming: 5 bases; J trimming: 0 bases; junction bases outside the gene matches: 7. The CDR3, as DNA: TGTGCCAGCAGTTGGGACAGCTTGAGCTCCTACGAGCAGTACTTC. Translation gives CASSWDSLSSYEQYF.

The chain couples TRBV11-2 to TRBJ2-7; possible D gene TRBD1, 5 bases. Deletions cut 5 bases from V and 3 bases from J, with 8 bases between. This CDR3 has 12 residues. Germline V CDR1 and CDR2: SGHAT, FQNNGV. CDR3 sequence: CASSHDSYEQYF. CDR3 DNA sequence: TGTGCCAGCAGCCATGACAGCTACGAGCAGTACTTC. Full variable domain (outside the CDR3, taken from reference TRBV11-2 and TRBJ2-7): EAGVAQSPRYKIIEKRQSVAFWCNPISGHATLYWYQQILGQGPKLLIQFQNNGVVDDSQLPKDRFSAERLKGVDSTLKIQPAKLEDSAVYLCASSHDSYEQYFGPGTRLTVT.

This chain links TRBV5-1 with TRBJ2-1, with TRBD2 matching 10 bases. J gave up 4 bases and V 8 bases, and 6 bases lay outside the gene matches. This CDR3 has 14 residues. CDR1 SGHRS and CDR2 YFSETQ come from the germline V gene. CDR3 in amino acids: CASSSGRGYNEQFF. The CDR3 nucleotides read TGCGCCAGTTCAAGCGGGAGGGGGTACAATGAGCAGTTCTTC.

This clone showed up just once. The chain couples TRBV5-4 to TRBJ2-1, with 10 positions matching TRBD2. The trim removed 2 bases at V and 8 bases at J, leaving 10 bases unmatched. This CDR3 has 16 residues. Germline V lookup: CDR1 SGHNT, CDR2 YYREEE (reference sequence). The CDR3 spells CASSLRLAGVADEQFF. In nucleotides, the CDR3 is TGTGCCAGCAGCTTAAGGCTAGCGGGGGTGGCGGATGAGCAGTTCTTC.

The chain recombines TRBV5-6 with TRBJ2-7; D remains unclear. Trimming removed 0 bases from V and 5 bases from J, with 3 bases in between. Germline CDR1 SGHDT, CDR2 YYEEEE. This CDR3 spans 11 amino acids. The chain's CDR3 is CASSLGDEQYF. CDR3 bases: TGTGCCAGCAGCTTGGGAGACGAGCAGTACTTC.

The chain combines TRBV9 with TRBJ1-4; D is unclear. Germline V gene sequence: CDR1 SGDLS, CDR2 YYNGEE. Trimming left V 3 bases short and J 8 bases short, with 17 bases between. CDR3 length equals 15 residues. In DNA, the CDR3 is TGTGCCAGCAGCGCCCACCCGTACGGGAGAGAAAAACTGTTTTTT. It is translated as CASSAHPYGREKLFF.

The chain is built from TRBV18 and TRBJ1-5, with D tentatively TRBD1 (5 bases). This CDR3 has 14 amino acids. Germline V CDR1 and CDR2: KGHSH, LQKENI. The germline V and J ends were trimmed by 5 bases and 5 bases, with 13 bases remaining between them. The CDR3 DNA is TGTGCCAGCTCAGATCAGGGATCCTATCAGCCCCAGCATTTT. It is translated as CASSDQGSYQPQHF.

The table lists this clone with a few counts. The rearrangement joins TRBV30 to TRBJ1-1, with no clear D. V lost 5 bases and J lost 7, with 17 bases in between. CDR1 is GTSNPN, CDR2 SVGIG, per germline (reference sequence). The CDR3 loop spans 13 amino acids. CDR3 in amino acids: CAWDQFRRYEAFF. The CDR3 DNA is TGTGCCTGGGACCAATTCAGGAGGTATGAAGCTTTCTTT.